The 32 T cell receptor beta chains listed next were all sequenced from one sample in a study of shared clonotypes between healthy human individuals. The repertoire was sequenced with immunoSEQ multiplex PCR; TCRdb's copy has only in-frame clones and lacks some. The sample consists of about 770,000 clones, approximately 77% of them appearing once. Material: memory CD4+ T cells sorted from blood. Noted subset: CD45RA-negative fraction. The receptors were gathered from a woman in her twenties or thirties in good health.

The CDR3 DNA reads TGTGCCAGCAGGTCGGGACAGGGCTACGAGCAGTACTTC. Its protein is CASRSGQGYEQYF. V and J are TRBV2 and TRBJ2-7; 9 bases fit TRBD1. This CDR3 comprises 13 residues. V dropped 6 bases and J dropped 3; count of bases not matched to a gene: 3. In germline, CDR1 is SNHLY, CDR2 FYNNEI. Supplemented by reference TRBV2 and TRBJ2-7, the full variable domain reads EPEVTQTPSHQVTQMGQEVILRCVPISNHLYFYWYRQILGQKVEFLVSFYNNEISEKSEIFDDQFSVERPDGSNFTLKIRSTKLEDSAMYFCASRSGQGYEQYFGPGTRLTVT.

This clone was found once. The chain joins TRBV6-1 to TRBJ1-3; no reliable D call. The CDR3 is made up of 15 amino acids. Trimming cost V 2 bases and J 0 bases, with 8 bases left between them. The germline V gene has CDR1 MNHNS and CDR2 SASEGT. CDR3 region: CASSEMRYSGNTIYF. Written as DNA, the CDR3 is TGTGCCAGCAGTGAAATGCGTTACTCTGGAAACACCATATATTTT.

This clone was counted between two and nine times. The chain carries TRBV2 and TRBJ1-1; D might be TRBD1 (5 bases). The V end lost 3 bases, the J end lost 11 bases, and 16 bases lay between the germline ends. Germline lookup yields CDR1 SNHLY and CDR2 FYNNEI. The CDR3 covers 13 residues. The CDR3 DNA is TGTGCCAGCAGTGACCGGGACCCCGTCCGGGCTTTCTTT. This encodes CASSDRDPVRAFF.

This clone was found a few times. The chain has TRBV5-1 and TRBJ1-2; D gene unclear. The CDR3 sequence is 17 residues long. Looked up from germline, CDR1 is SGHRS and CDR2 is YFSETQ. With 0 bases removed from V and 2 bases from J, the gap between germline ends came to 17 bases. The CDR3 here is CASSLGLRPTGNYGYTF. The CDR3 nucleotides read TGCGCCAGCAGCTTGGGACTACGACCGACGGGGAACTATGGCTACACCTTC. Together with reference TRBV5-1 and TRBJ1-2, the CDR3 gives the full variable domain: KAGVTQTPRYLIKTRGQQVTLSCSPISGHRSVSWYQQTPGQGLQFLFEYFSETQRNKGNFPGRFSGRQFSNSRSEMNVSTLELGDSALYLCASSLGLRPTGNYGYTFGSGTRLTVV.

The rearrangement joins TRBV28 to TRBJ2-1, with a weak D call TRBD2 (5 bases). Germline loops: CDR1 MDHEN, CDR2 SYDVKM. V dropped 3 bases and J dropped 9 bases, with 18 bases sitting between them. The CDR3 runs to 15 residues. The DNA for the CDR3 is TGTGCCAGCAGTTTGGTAGCGAGGGTGGGCAGTGAGCAGTTCTTC. It translates to CASSLVARVGSEQFF.

This rearrangement joins TRBV14 to TRBJ2-7; D is uncertain. The CDR3 spans 10 residues. The germline V gene has CDR1 SGHDN and CDR2 FVKESK. Deletions cut 8 bases from V and 5 bases from J, with 7 bases between. The CDR3 DNA reads as TGTGCCAGCGACCCCGACGAGCAGTACTTC. It encodes CASDPDEQYF.

This clone occurred once. The chain uses TRBV11-2 and TRBJ2-3, with 7 bases that match TRBD2. CDR1 and CDR2 from the germline V gene are SGHAT and FQNNGV. The V gene end was trimmed by 8 bases and the J gene end by 2 bases; junction bases not matched to a gene: 7. CDR3 length: 14 residues. The CDR3 bases are TGTGCCAGCGCCCGGGGGGTAGACACAGATACGCAGTATTTT. Its translation is CASARGVDTDTQYF.

The chain carries TRBV11-1 and TRBJ2-1; 9 positions match TRBD1. The CDR3 consists of 15 residues. CDR1 is SGHAT, CDR2 FQDESV, per germline (reference sequence). Trimming took 4 bases from V and 7 from J; bases not matched to a gene: 8. The CDR3 region has the DNA TGTGCCAGCAGCTACCGGGACAGGGAATTAAATGAGCAGTTCTTC. Residues: CASSYRDRELNEQFF.

The gene calls are TRBV5-4 and TRBJ1-4; maybe TRBD1 (6 bases). Germline lookup yields CDR1 SGHNT and CDR2 YYREEE (reference sequence). Trimming left V 1 base short and J 0 bases short, with 10 bases between. The CDR3 has 16 residues. As DNA, the CDR3 is TGTGCCAGCAGCTTGCGGACAGATGCAACTAATGAAAAACTGTTTTTT. As protein: CASSLRTDATNEKLFF.

This chain links TRBV4-1 with TRBJ2-1; TRBD2 matches 11 bases. CDR1 MGHRA and CDR2 YSYEKL come from the germline V gene. The CDR3 is 19 amino acids. V lost 2 bases and J lost 5; bases outside the gene matches: 14. The CDR3 is CASSQRLAGIARRDNEQFF. DNA for the CDR3: TGCGCCAGCAGCCAAAGACTAGCGGGAATCGCCCGTAGAGACAATGAGCAGTTCTTC.

The chain couples TRBV10-3 to TRBJ2-5; D unresolved. The length of the CDR3 is 11 residues. With 8 bases removed from V and 2 bases from J, the gap between germline ends came to 6 bases. From germline, CDR1 is ENHRY and CDR2 SYGVKD. The CDR3 is CAIGVQETQYF. DNA of the CDR3: TGTGCCATCGGAGTGCAAGAGACCCAGTACTTC.

The chain combines TRBV4-2 with TRBJ1-5, with TRBD1 as a possible D gene (5 bases). Germline values: CDR1 LGHNA, CDR2 YNFKEQ. V lost 5 bases and J 4 bases, leaving 9 bases between the germline ends. This CDR3 has 13 amino acids. In nucleotides, the CDR3 is TGTGCCAGCAGCATGGACATGAATCAGCCCCAGCATTTT. Its translation is CASSMDMNQPQHF.

The rearrangement uses TRBV5-1 and TRBJ1-2; TRBD1 matches 9 bases. The trim removed 0 bases at V and 4 bases at J, leaving 10 bases unmatched. The germline V gene has CDR1 SGHRS and CDR2 YFSETQ. This CDR3 comprises 17 residues. CDR3 sequence: CASSLVSGQGSGYGYTF. CDR3 DNA sequence: TGCGCCAGCAGCTTGGTATCGGGACAGGGTAGCGGCTATGGCTACACCTTC.

The J gene is TRBJ1-6, the V gene TRBV28; TRBD1 might be the D (5 bases). Germline assignment: CDR1 MDHEN and CDR2 SYDVKM. This CDR3 spans 12 amino acids. Trimming pared 10 bases from V and 4 bases from J, leaving 8 bases between. Here the CDR3 reads CAMGDYNSPLHF. DNA of the CDR3: TGTGCCATGGGGGATTATAATTCACCCCTCCACTTT.

This chain links TRBV20-1 with TRBJ2-5; the D is unclear. The germline CDR1 and CDR2 sequences are DFQATT and SNEGSKA (reference sequence). CDR3 length equals 10 residues. Trimming took 5 bases from V and 4 from J, leaving 5 bases between them. This CDR3 reads CSAFTETQYF. The DNA of the CDR3 is TGCAGTGCTTTTACAGAGACCCAGTACTTC.

The V gene is TRBV7-4, the J gene TRBJ1-1; D perhaps matches TRBD1 (6 bases). Trimming took off 2 bases at V and 0 bases at J, with 16 bases between the two ends. There are 17 residues in the CDR3. Germline CDR1 SGHVT, CDR2 SQSDAQ. CDR3 protein: CASSLYRELYMNTEAFF. DNA of the CDR3: TGTGCCAGCAGCTTATACAGGGAACTTTACATGAACACTGAAGCTTTCTTT.

This clone has just a few counts. V is TRBV19 and J is TRBJ2-2; D uncertain. V lost 3 bases and J 6 bases, leaving 8 bases between the germline ends. The CDR3 runs 13 residues. In germline, CDR1 is LNHDA, CDR2 SQIVND (reference sequence). This chain's CDR3 is CASSIQFSGELFF. In DNA form, the CDR3 reads TGTGCCAGTAGTATCCAGTTTTCCGGGGAGCTGTTTTTT.

The V gene is TRBV2, the J gene TRBJ2-2; 10 bases are a match to TRBD2. J lost 7 bases, V lost 6 bases, and 11 bases had no gene match. Germline loops: CDR1 SNHLY, CDR2 FYNNEI. There are 16 residues in the CDR3. The CDR3 DNA sequence: TGTGCCAGCAGGATGGGGCTAGCGGGAGCTGGCGGGGAGCTGTTTTTT. Amino acid sequence: CASRMGLAGAGGELFF.

The chain combines TRBV5-4 with TRBJ1-4; D is undetermined. CDR1 and CDR2 (germline): SGHNT, YYREEE (reference sequence). The CDR3 spans 14 residues. V gave up 0 bases and J gave up 6 bases, with 9 bases separating them. CDR3 amino acids: CASSLAGLDEKLFF. The CDR3 bases are TGTGCCAGCAGCTTGGCGGGGTTGGATGAAAAACTGTTTTTT.

This chain links TRBV7-9 with TRBJ2-7; no clear D gene. Trimming cost V 3 bases and J 5 bases, with 5 bases left between them. Germline V CDR1 and CDR2: SEHNR, FQNEAQ (reference sequence). The CDR3 is 11 residues long. The CDR3: CASSFRDEQYF. The DNA for the CDR3 is TGTGCCAGCAGCTTTCGGGACGAGCAGTACTTC.

The chain combines TRBV30 with TRBJ1-1, with unresolved D. Germline CDR1 is GTSNPN and CDR2 is SVGIG (reference sequence). V was shortened by 4 bases and J by 1 base, with 16 bases between the two germline ends. CDR3 size: 15 residues. The chain's CDR3 is CAWTPESRRNTEAFF. The CDR3 coding sequence is TGTGCCTGGACACCGGAAAGCCGGCGGAACACTGAAGCTTTCTTT.

J is TRBJ1-2 and V is TRBV7-9; TRBD1 matches at 7 bases. V shed 5 bases, J shed 4 bases, and the junction held 13 bases outside the gene matches. This CDR3 region has 16 residues. Germline loops: CDR1 SEHNR, CDR2 FQNEAQ (reference sequence). For the CDR3, the DNA is TGTGCCAGCAGCCCCATCCAAGGGACAGAGTCCTATGGCTACACCTTC. Its protein is CASSPIQGTESYGYTF.

This clone came up once. The chain has TRBV6-5 and TRBJ2-5; D uncertain. V was pared by 0 bases and J by 5 bases, with 7 bases between. From germline, CDR1 is MNHEY and CDR2 SVGAGI. The CDR3 is made up of 13 amino acids. The CDR3 sequence: CASSYSAIETQYF. The DNA of the CDR3 is TGTGCCAGCAGTTACTCTGCAATCGAGACCCAGTACTTC.

The rearrangement joins TRBV7-9 to TRBJ1-1, with 7 bases that match TRBD1. With 4 bases clipped from V and 7 bases from J, the junction kept 9 bases outside the gene matches. The CDR3 has 14 residues. Germline-derived CDR1 and CDR2 are SEHNR and FQNEAQ (reference sequence). CDR3 DNA sequence: TGTGCCAGCAGCTCCCAGACAGGGATCGATGAAGCTTTCTTT. This sequence encodes CASSSQTGIDEAFF.

This chain uses TRBV16 with TRBJ2-5; tentative D call: TRBD2 (5 bases). The J call is uncertain, as TRBJ2-7 better fits the DNA end. Per germline, CDR1 KGHSY and CDR2 FQNENV. The length of the CDR3 is 15 residues. Written as DNA, the CDR3 is TGTGCCAGCAGCCAATTCTCCGGGAACTCCTACGAGCAGTACTTC. Translation gives CASSQFSGNSYEQYF.

This rearrangement joins TRBV28 to TRBJ2-7; 7 bases agree with TRBD1. Looked up from germline, CDR1 is MDHEN and CDR2 is SYDVKM. CDR3 length: 15 residues. Trimming took 4 bases from V and 5 from J; bases not matched to a gene: 11. The CDR3 sequence is CASSSIGQVLDEQYF. The CDR3 DNA follows: TGTGCCAGCAGTTCAATCGGACAGGTCCTTGACGAGCAGTACTTC.

In its sample, this clone was seen a few times. The sample holds other DNA sequences that translate to the same CDR3. The rearrangement links TRBV7-9 to TRBJ1-1; 7 bases are a match to TRBD1. The CDR3 spans 13 residues. Germline CDR1 SEHNR, CDR2 FQNEAQ (reference sequence). V lost 4 bases to trimming and J lost 3 bases; unmatched junction nucleotides: 2. The CDR3 reads CASSYQGDTEAFF. In DNA, the CDR3 is TGTGCCAGCAGCTACCAGGGGGACACTGAAGCTTTCTTT. Based on the CDR3 plus reference TRBV7-9 and TRBJ1-1, the full variable domain is DTGVSQNPRHKITKRGQNVTFRCDPISEHNRLYWYRQTLGQGPEFLTYFQNEAQLEKSRLLSDRFSAERPKGSFSTLEIQRTEQGDSAMYLCASSYQGDTEAFFGQGTRLTVV.

The V and J genes are TRBV19 and TRBJ1-5; a weak D match, TRBD1 (6 bases). Deletions cut 6 bases from V and 7 bases from J, with 13 bases between. Germline CDR1 LNHDA, CDR2 SQIVND (reference sequence). The CDR3 runs 13 residues. The CDR3 reads CASSRLGGQPQHF. CDR3 DNA: TGTGCCAGTAGCCGTCTAGGGGGGCAGCCCCAGCATTTT. The full variable domain, rest sourced from reference TRBV19 and TRBJ1-5, is DGGITQSPKYLFRKEGQNVTLSCEQNLNHDAMYWYRQDPGQGLRLIYYSQIVNDFQKGDIAEGYSVSREKKESFPLTVTSAQKNPTAFYLCASSRLGGQPQHFGDGTRLSIL.

This clone was recorded many times. In the same sample, other DNA sequences code for this CDR3. The chain joins TRBV5-1 to TRBJ2-7, with 12 bases aligning to TRBD2. Germline CDR1 reads SGHRS; CDR2 reads YFSETQ. V shed 1 base, J shed 0 bases, and the junction held 5 bases outside the gene matches. The CDR3 extends over 17 amino acids. This CDR3 is CASSLKGTSGYSYEQYF. In DNA, the CDR3 is TGCGCCAGCAGCTTGAAAGGGACTAGCGGGTACTCCTACGAGCAGTACTTC.

This clone was observed once. The genes are TRBV7-2 and TRBJ2-7; weak D call: TRBD1 (6 bases). The CDR3 sequence is 14 residues long. V shed 5 bases and J shed 0 bases, with 11 bases lying between them. CDR1 and CDR2 (germline): SGHTA, FQGNSA. CDR3 residues: CASSPIQGSYEQYF. CDR3 in DNA: TGTGCCAGCAGCCCTATACAGGGCTCCTACGAGCAGTACTTC.

This chain joins TRBV25-1 and TRBJ2-3, with 8 bases lining up with TRBD2. This CDR3 contains 16 residues. CDR1 and CDR2 from the germline V gene are MGHDK and SYGVNS. Germline trimming cut 4 bases from V and 4 bases from J; bases unmatched to any gene: 10. This chain's CDR3 is CASSGGLAEVPDTQYF. The CDR3 bases are TGTGCCAGCAGTGGCGGACTAGCTGAGGTTCCAGATACGCAGTATTTT.

The gene calls are TRBV7-9 and TRBJ2-3; 15 bases match TRBD2. The V segment lost 5 bases and the J segment 6 bases; nucleotides outside the gene matches: 6. The CDR3 contains 16 residues. In germline, CDR1 is SEHNR, CDR2 FQNEAQ (reference sequence). The CDR3 DNA reads TGTGCCAGCAGCCACGGACTAGCGGGAGGGCCGGATACGCAGTATTTT. This translates into CASSHGLAGGPDTQYF.